Here is one T cell receptor (beta chain) with its context. Its antigen is as yet unknown. The V gene end was trimmed by 0 bases and the J gene end by 9 bases; junction bases not matched to a gene: 7. The CDR3 extends over 15 amino acids. Per germline, CDR1 MDHEN and CDR2 SYDVKM. Patients' lesions had not changed for the previous 6 months. Patients had to be free of confetti depigmentation, indicating active vitiligo. The record originates from a study of resident and recirculating memory T cells in vitiligo. Some clones are missing from TCRdb's copy, which holds only in-frame ones; the method was immunoSEQ multiplex PCR. Here the sample spans 75,000 to 95,000 clones, about 90% being singletons. General study points: Different lesions suggested infiltration by different T cell clones.

The chain combines TRBV28 with TRBJ2-1; 8 positions match TRBD1. The receptor comes from a male donor with vitiligo. Sequenced sample: blood. The chain's CDR3 is CASSLWGDRFREQFF. The CDR3 bases are TGTGCCAGCAGTTTATGGGGGGACAGGTTCCGTGAGCAGTTCTTC.